A selection of T cell receptor beta chains follows, all from one sample in a study of T cell responses to AZD1222 COVID-19 vaccine. Profiled with immunoSEQ multiplex PCR; TCRdb holds only in-frame clones, not every one. This table holds around 84,000 clones, about 82% found once. Sequences were derived from peripheral blood, sampled on day 0 of AZD1222 vaccination. The receptors were sampled from an adult in good health. CDR3s include the opening cysteine and the closing phenylalanine or tryptophan. The D gene is left open where the match is weak. Size tells how often a clone was seen (once, few, many) or the class of an expanded clone, and some rows leave it out.

j_call,v_call,clone_size,d_call,cdr3_nt,cdr3_aa
TRBJ2-4,TRBV28,-,-,TGTGCCAGCAGTCCCTCGGGGGTGGAAAACATTCAGTACTTC,CASSPSGVENIQYF
TRBJ2-5,TRBV7-3,-,TRBD2,TGTGCCAGCAGCCGCGGGGCTAGCGGTCAAGAGACCCAGTACTTC,CASSRGASGQETQYF
TRBJ2-7,TRBV27,-,TRBD2,TGTGCCAGCAGTTTATTACACGTAGCGGGAGGATTTGGCGAGCAGTACTTC,CASSLLHVAGGFGEQYF
TRBJ1-5,TRBV10-3,-,-,TGTGCCATCAGTGAGAGGGAGGGAAGCAATCAGCCCCAGCATTTT,CAISEREGSNQPQHF
TRBJ2-7,TRBV20-1,-,-,TGCAGTGCCGGGCAAATTTACGAGCAGTACTTC,CSAGQIYEQYF
TRBJ2-6,TRBV5-5,-,-,TGTGCCAGCAGCAACCCAAGGGCTGGGGCCAACGTCCTGACTTTC,CASSNPRAGANVLTF
TRBJ2-1,TRBV7-8,-,-,TGTGCCAGCAGCTTAGATCGGCGCCATCCTCGAAATGAGCAGTTCTTC,CASSLDRRHPRNEQFF
TRBJ2-2,TRBV19,-,TRBD1,TGTGCCAGTAGTCTCGGGACAGGCGCGAACACCGGGGAGCTGTTTTTT,CASSLGTGANTGELFF
TRBJ2-5,TRBV10-2,once,-,TGCGCCAGCAGTGAGTCGATTAGGGTGACCCAGTACTTC,CASSESIRVTQYF
TRBJ2-3,TRBV27,-,TRBD1,TGTGCCAGCAGTTTATCAGGGACAGGGAGCACAGATACGCAGTATTTT,CASSLSGTGSTDTQYF
TRBJ1-5,TRBV20-1,-,-,TGCAGTGCTAGTTGGGGGCATACGAGGCCCCAGCATTTT,CSASWGHTRPQHF
TRBJ2-3,TRBV5-1,-,TRBD1,TGCGCCAGCAGTTTGTCCGGGACAGGGGGCGCAGATACGCAGTATTTT,CASSLSGTGGADTQYF
TRBJ1-2,TRBV28,-,-,TGTGCCAGCAGTTGGGGCTCGGATGGCTACACCTTC,CASSWGSDGYTF
TRBJ1-2,TRBV19,-,-,TGTGCCAGTAGTACACAGGGCGGTGGCTACACCTTC,CASSTQGGGYTF
TRBJ1-3,TRBV5-4,-,-,TGTGCCAGCAGCGTTAGAGCAGGGTTTACGGGAAACACCATATATTTT,CASSVRAGFTGNTIYF
TRBJ2-3,TRBV30,-,TRBD1,TGTGCCTGGAGGGGACAGCAGGAAGTTTTT,CAWRGQQEVF
TRBJ1-2,TRBV6-5,-,-,TGTGCCAGCAGGACAGGAGGGGGCTATGGCTACACCTTC,CASRTGGGYGYTF
TRBJ1-1,TRBV10-3,-,TRBD1,TGTGCCATCGGGCAGGGGGACACTGAAGCTTTCTTT,CAIGQGDTEAFF
TRBJ2-1,TRBV5-1,-,TRBD1,TGCGCCAGCAGCCCGGACAGGGTTATTCCTCCCGAGCAGTTCTTC,CASSPDRVIPPEQFF
TRBJ1-5,TRBV30,-,TRBD1,TGTGCCTGGAGCCGAGGACAGGGGTACAATCAGCCCCAGCATTTT,CAWSRGQGYNQPQHF
TRBJ2-7,TRBV27,once,TRBD1,TGTGCCAGCAGGAGGGACAGGGGGGCCTACGAGCAGTACTTC,CASRRDRGAYEQYF
TRBJ2-5,TRBV7-2,-,TRBD2,TGTGCCAGCAGCTTGGTCTTCGGGACTACAAAAGAGACCCAGTACTTC,CASSLVFGTTKETQYF
TRBJ2-7,TRBV7-2,-,TRBD2,TGTGCCAGCAGCTTAGTTGGGACTAGCGGGGATTACGAGCAGTACTTC,CASSLVGTSGDYEQYF
TRBJ1-3,TRBV19,-,-,TGTGCCAGTAGCGACCTGCCTCAGGGGTTAGGTGGAAACACCATATATTTT,CASSDLPQGLGGNTIYF
TRBJ2-6,TRBV2,-,-,TGTGCCAGCAGCCCTGGCCGAAACTCTGGGGCCAACGTCCTGACTTTC,CASSPGRNSGANVLTF
TRBJ1-4,TRBV9,-,-,TGTGCCAGCAGCTTTACCGGGTCGGATGAAAAACTGTTTTTT,CASSFTGSDEKLFF
TRBJ2-2,TRBV11-3,-,-,TGTGCCAGCAGCTTAGGCAGGACCACCGGGGAGCTGTTTTTT,CASSLGRTTGELFF
TRBJ1-5,TRBV11-2,-,-,TGTGCCAGCAGCTTAGACCGGACAAGCAATCAGCCCCAGCATTTT,CASSLDRTSNQPQHF
TRBJ1-4,TRBV19,-,TRBD1,TGTGCCACTAAGACGACAGGGACTAATGAAAAACTGTTTTTT,CATKTTGTNEKLFF
TRBJ1-2,TRBV4-1,-,-,TGCGCCAGCAGCCCGGACAGTTGGAGGGACTACACCTTC,CASSPDSWRDYTF
TRBJ1-6,TRBV15,-,-,TGTGCCACCAGCAGAACAGGAGGTTTTAATTCACCCCTCCACTTT,CATSRTGGFNSPLHF
TRBJ2-5,TRBV5-1,once,-,TGCGCCAGCAGCTTGATCGGAGCGGCTACACAAGAGACCCAGTACTTC,CASSLIGAATQETQYF
TRBJ1-4,TRBV23-1,-,TRBD1,TGCGCCAGGAAGATCGTGCCGGGACAGGGTAATGAAAAACTGTTTTTT,CARKIVPGQGNEKLFF
TRBJ2-5,TRBV24-1,once,TRBD1,TGTGCCACCAGTGATGCGACGCCCGAGGCAGGGGGTAAGACCCAGTACTTC,CATSDATPEAGGKTQYF
TRBJ2-1,TRBV5-4,-,-,TGTGCCAGCAGCTTCTTCGATCGGGGGAGTCGCGATGAGCAGTTCTTC,CASSFFDRGSRDEQFF
TRBJ2-7,TRBV28,-,TRBD1,TGTGCCAGCGTGACTGGACAGGGGGCTAGGTACGAGCAGTACTTC,CASVTGQGARYEQYF
TRBJ2-7,TRBV28,-,-,TGTGCCAGCAGTTTACCGAACGAGCAGTACTTC,CASSLPNEQYF
TRBJ1-6,TRBV4-3,-,-,TGCGCCAGCAGCCAAGTTGGGGGGGGGAATTCACCCCTCCACTTT,CASSQVGGGNSPLHF
TRBJ2-7,TRBV5-1,-,-,TGCGCCAGCAGACCCGCCGGGACACTCTACGAGCAGTACTTC,CASRPAGTLYEQYF
TRBJ1-1,TRBV20-1,-,-,TGCAGTGCTAGTCCGGGGCGATACACTGAAGCTTTCTTT,CSASPGRYTEAFF
TRBJ2-7,TRBV7-8,-,TRBD2,TGTGCCAGCAGCTTAGTTCTAGCGGGAGTACGGGAGCAGTACTTC,CASSLVLAGVREQYF
TRBJ2-1,TRBV20-1,-,TRBD2,TGCAGTGCTAGTTCTACCCGGACTAGCGGGGGGCTCAGGGTCTACAATGAGCAGTTCTTC,CSASSTRTSGGLRVYNEQFF
TRBJ2-7,TRBV27,once,-,TGTGCCAGCAGTTCTCCCGGGCCTACCTACGAGCAGTACTTC,CASSSPGPTYEQYF
TRBJ2-5,TRBV7-9,-,-,TGTGCCAGCAGCTGGTTCAGGGGTCCAGAGACCCAGTACTTC,CASSWFRGPETQYF
TRBJ2-7,TRBV4-2,few,-,TGTGCCAGCAGCCAAGTCGGCCAGGGCACCTACGAGCAGTACTTC,CASSQVGQGTYEQYF
TRBJ1-2,TRBV19,-,-,TGTGCCAGTAGTATATCACCAGCTGGTGGAGGGGGCTACACCTTC,CASSISPAGGGGYTF
TRBJ1-1,TRBV7-9,-,-,TGTGCCAGCAGTTTCGACGGGAACACTGAAGCTTTCTTT,CASSFDGNTEAFF
TRBJ2-7,TRBV27,-,-,TGTGCCAGCAGTTTCCTAGCGTATTCGATCCCCCTCGAGCAGTACTTC,CASSFLAYSIPLEQYF
TRBJ2-3,TRBV4-3,-,-,TGCGCCAGCAGCCAAGACGGGGTAACAGAAGCGGGCCAGCCCACAGATACGCAGTATTTT,CASSQDGVTEAGQPTDTQYF
TRBJ1-2,TRBV14,-,-,TGTGCCAGCAGCCACAGGGGTGGGGGCTACACCTTC,CASSHRGGGYTF
TRBJ2-7,TRBV19,once,-,TGTGCCAGTAGTACCCCGGCGGGTGGCAGCTGGGAGCAGTACTTC,CASSTPAGGSWEQYF
TRBJ2-7,TRBV5-1,-,TRBD1,TGCGCCAGCAAACGGACAGGGGCCTACGAGCAGTACTTC,CASKRTGAYEQYF
TRBJ1-5,TRBV6-5,-,-,TGTGCCAGCAGTTACGATGGGGTGGGTCAGCCCCAGCATTTT,CASSYDGVGQPQHF
TRBJ1-5,TRBV3-1/TRBV3-2,-,TRBD1,TGTGCCAGCAGCATAGGACAGGCGGCGGCGGCCCAGCATTTT,CASSIGQAAAAQHF
TRBJ1-1,TRBV7-8,-,-,TGTGCCAGCAGCTTAATGCCCGTGAACACTGAAGCTTTCTTT,CASSLMPVNTEAFF